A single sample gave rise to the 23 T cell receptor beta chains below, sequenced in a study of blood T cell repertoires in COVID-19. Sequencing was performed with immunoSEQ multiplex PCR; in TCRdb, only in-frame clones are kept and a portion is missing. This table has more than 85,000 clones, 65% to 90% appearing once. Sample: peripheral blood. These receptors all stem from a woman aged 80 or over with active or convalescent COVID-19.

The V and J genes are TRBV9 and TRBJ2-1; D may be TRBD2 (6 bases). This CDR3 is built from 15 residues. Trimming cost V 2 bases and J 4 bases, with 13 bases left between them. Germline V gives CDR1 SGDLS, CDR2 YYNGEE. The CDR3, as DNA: TGTGCCAGCAGCGTCAGCGGGCAGCAGTACAATGAGCAGTTCTTC. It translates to CASSVSGQQYNEQFF. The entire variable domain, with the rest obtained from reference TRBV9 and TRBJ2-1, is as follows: DSGVTQTPKHLITATGQRVTLRCSPRSGDLSVYWYQQSLDQGLQFLIQYYNGEERAKGNILERFSAQQFPDLHSELNLSSLELGDSALYFCASSVSGQQYNEQFFGPGTRLTVL.

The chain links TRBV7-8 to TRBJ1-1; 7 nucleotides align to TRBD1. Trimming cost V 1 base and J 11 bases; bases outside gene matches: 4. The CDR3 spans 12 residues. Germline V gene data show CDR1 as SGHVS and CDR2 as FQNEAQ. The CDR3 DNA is TGTGCCAGCAGCTTAGATAGGGGGCGGGCTTTCTTT. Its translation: CASSLDRGRAFF. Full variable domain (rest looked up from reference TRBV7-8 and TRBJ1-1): GAGVSQSPRYKVAKRGQDVALRCDPISGHVSLFWYQQALGQGPEFLTYFQNEAQLDKSGLPSDRFFAERPEGSVSTLKIQRTQQEDSAVYLCASSLDRGRAFFGQGTRLTVV.

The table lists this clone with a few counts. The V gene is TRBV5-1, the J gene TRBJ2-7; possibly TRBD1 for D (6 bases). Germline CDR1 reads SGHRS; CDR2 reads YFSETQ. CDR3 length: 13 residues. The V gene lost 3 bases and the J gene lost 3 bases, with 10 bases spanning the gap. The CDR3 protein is CASSSRTDYEQYF. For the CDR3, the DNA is TGCGCCAGCAGCTCCCGGACAGACTACGAGCAGTACTTC. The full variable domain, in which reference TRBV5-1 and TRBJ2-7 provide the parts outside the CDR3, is KAGVTQTPRYLIKTRGQQVTLSCSPISGHRSVSWYQQTPGQGLQFLFEYFSETQRNKGNFPGRFSGRQFSNSRSEMNVSTLELGDSALYLCASSSRTDYEQYFGPGTRLTVT.

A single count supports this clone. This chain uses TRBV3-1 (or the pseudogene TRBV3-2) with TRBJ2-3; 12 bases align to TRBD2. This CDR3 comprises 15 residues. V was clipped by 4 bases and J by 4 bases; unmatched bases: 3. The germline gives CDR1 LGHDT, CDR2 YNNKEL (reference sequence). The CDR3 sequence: CASSPTSGRSDTQYF. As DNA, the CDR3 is TGTGCCAGCAGCCCAACTAGCGGGAGGTCAGATACGCAGTATTTT.

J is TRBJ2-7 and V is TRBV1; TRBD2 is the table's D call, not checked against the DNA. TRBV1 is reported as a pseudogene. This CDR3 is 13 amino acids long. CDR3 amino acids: CTSSLREWHEQYF. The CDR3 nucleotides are TGCACCAGCAGTCTGAGGGAGTGGCACGAGCAGTACTTC.

As DNA, the CDR3 is TGTGCCAGCAGTTCGTGGGCGGGGGAGCTGTTTTTT. Amino acid sequence: CASSSWAGELFF. The V gene is TRBV12-3 or TRBV12-4, the J gene TRBJ2-2; unclear D gene. V shed 4 bases and J shed 8 bases, with 8 bases lying between them. The CDR3 has 12 residues.

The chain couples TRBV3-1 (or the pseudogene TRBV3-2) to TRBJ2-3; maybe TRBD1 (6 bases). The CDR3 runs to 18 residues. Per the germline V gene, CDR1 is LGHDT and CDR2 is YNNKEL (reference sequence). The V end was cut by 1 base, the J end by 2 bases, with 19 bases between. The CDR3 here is CASSQGVGPTGFTDTQYF. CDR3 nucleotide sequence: TGTGCCAGCAGCCAAGGAGTGGGGCCCACAGGGTTCACAGATACGCAGTATTTT.

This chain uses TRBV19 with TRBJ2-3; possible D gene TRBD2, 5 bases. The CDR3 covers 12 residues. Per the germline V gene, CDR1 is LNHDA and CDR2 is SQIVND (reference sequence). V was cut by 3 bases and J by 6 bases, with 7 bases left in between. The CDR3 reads CASSIPGDTQYF. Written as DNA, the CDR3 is TGTGCCAGTAGTATCCCGGGGGATACGCAGTATTTT. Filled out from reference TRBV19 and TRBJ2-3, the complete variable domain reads DGGITQSPKYLFRKEGQNVTLSCEQNLNHDAMYWYRQDPGQGLRLIYYSQIVNDFQKGDIAEGYSVSREKKESFPLTVTSAQKNPTAFYLCASSIPGDTQYFGPGTRLTVL.

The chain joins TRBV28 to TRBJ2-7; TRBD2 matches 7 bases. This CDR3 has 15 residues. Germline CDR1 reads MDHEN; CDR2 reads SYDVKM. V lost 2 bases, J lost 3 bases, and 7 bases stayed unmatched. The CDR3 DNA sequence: TGTGCCAGCAGTTTACCCGGGACTACTCTCTACGAGCAGTACTTC. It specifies CASSLPGTTLYEQYF.

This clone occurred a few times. This CDR3 is CASSPQDRGIGEQFF. CDR3 nucleotides: TGTGCCAGCTCACCACAGGACAGGGGTATAGGTGAGCAGTTCTTC. The genes are TRBV18 and TRBJ2-1; 9 positions match TRBD1. The CDR3 covers 15 residues. V trimming: 1 base; J trimming: 9 bases; junction bases outside the gene matches: 7. The germline V gene encodes CDR1 KGHSH and CDR2 LQKENI.

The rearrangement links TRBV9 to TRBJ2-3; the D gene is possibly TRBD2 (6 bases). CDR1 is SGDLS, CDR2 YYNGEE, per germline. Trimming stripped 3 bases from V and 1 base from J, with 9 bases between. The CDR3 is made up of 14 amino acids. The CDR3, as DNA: TGTGCCAGCAGCGGAGAGCGGGGCACAGATACGCAGTATTTT. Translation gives CASSGERGTDTQYF.

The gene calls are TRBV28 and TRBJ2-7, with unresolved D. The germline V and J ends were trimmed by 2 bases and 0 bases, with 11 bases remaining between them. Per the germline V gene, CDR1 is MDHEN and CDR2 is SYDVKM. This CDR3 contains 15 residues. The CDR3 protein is CASSLPLISSYEQYF. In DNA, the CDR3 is TGTGCCAGCAGTTTACCCCTGATCAGCTCCTACGAGCAGTACTTC. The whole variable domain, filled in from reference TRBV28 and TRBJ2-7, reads DVKVTQSSRYLVKRTGEKVFLECVQDMDHENMFWYRQDPGLGLRLIYFSYDVKMKEKGDIPEGYSVSREKKERFSLILESASTNQTSMYLCASSLPLISSYEQYFGPGTRLTVT.

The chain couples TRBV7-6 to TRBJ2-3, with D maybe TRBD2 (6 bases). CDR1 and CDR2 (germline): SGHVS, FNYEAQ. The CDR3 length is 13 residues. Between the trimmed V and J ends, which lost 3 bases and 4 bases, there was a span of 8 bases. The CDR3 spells CASSLGLADTQYF. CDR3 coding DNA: TGTGCCAGCAGCTTGGGACTGGCAGATACGCAGTATTTT.

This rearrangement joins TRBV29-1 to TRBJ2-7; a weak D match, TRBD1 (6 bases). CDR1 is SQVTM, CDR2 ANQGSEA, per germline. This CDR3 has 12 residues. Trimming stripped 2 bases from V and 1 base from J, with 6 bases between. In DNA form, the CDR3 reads TGCAGCGTTGAACAGGGGTCCTACGAGCAGTACTTC. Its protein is CSVEQGSYEQYF.

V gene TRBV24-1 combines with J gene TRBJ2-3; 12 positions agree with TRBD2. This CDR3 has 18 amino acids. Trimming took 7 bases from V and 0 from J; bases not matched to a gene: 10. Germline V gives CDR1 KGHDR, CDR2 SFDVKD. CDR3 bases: TGTGCCACCAGGGATCCTAAGACTAGCGGGGGCAGCACAGATACGCAGTATTTT. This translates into CATRDPKTSGGSTDTQYF.

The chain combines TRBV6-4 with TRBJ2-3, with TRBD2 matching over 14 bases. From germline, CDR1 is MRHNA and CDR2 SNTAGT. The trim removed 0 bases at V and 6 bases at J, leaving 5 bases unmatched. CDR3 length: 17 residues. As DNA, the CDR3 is TGTGCCAGCAGTGACTCCTCTAGACTAGCGGGGGGGGATACGCAGTATTTT. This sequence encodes CASSDSSRLAGGDTQYF.

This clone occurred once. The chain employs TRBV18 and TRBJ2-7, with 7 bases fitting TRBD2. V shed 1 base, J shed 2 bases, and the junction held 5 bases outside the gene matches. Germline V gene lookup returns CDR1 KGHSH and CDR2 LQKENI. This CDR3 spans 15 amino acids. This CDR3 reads CASSPLASGTYEQYF. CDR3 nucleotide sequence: TGTGCCAGCTCACCACTTGCTAGCGGCACCTACGAGCAGTACTTC.

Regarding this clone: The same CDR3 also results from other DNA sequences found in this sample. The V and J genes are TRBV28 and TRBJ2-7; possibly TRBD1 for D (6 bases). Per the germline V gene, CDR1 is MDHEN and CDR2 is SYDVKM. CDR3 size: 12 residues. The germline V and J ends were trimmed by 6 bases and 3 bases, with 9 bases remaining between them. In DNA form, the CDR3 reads TGTGCCAGCAGCAGGACAGTCTACGAGCAGTACTTC. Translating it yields CASSRTVYEQYF.

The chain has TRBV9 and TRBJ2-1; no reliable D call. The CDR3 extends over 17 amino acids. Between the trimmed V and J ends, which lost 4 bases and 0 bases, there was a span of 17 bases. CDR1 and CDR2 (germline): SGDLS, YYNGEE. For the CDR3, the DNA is TGTGCCAGCAGCCTCCGAGGTGACTCATTCTCCTACAATGAGCAGTTCTTC. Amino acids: CASSLRGDSFSYNEQFF.

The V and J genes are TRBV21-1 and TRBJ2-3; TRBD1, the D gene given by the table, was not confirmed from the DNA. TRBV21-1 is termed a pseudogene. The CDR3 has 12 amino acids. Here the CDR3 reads CASSKATGSQYF. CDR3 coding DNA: TGTGCCAGCAGCAAAGCGACAGGGTCGCAGTATTTT.

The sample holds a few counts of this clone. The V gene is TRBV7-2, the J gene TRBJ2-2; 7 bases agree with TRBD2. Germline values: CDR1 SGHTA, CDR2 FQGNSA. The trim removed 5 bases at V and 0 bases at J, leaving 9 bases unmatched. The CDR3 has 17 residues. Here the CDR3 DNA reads TGTGCCAGCAGCATGACCCTGAGCGGGGCGAACACCGGGGAGCTGTTTTTT. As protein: CASSMTLSGANTGELFF.

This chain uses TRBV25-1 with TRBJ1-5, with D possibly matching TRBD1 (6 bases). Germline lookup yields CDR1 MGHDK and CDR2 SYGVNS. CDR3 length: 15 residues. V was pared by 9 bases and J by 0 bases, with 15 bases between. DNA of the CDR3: TGTGCCAGGGACAGACCTCCATATAGCAATCAGCCCCAGCATTTT. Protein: CARDRPPYSNQPQHF.

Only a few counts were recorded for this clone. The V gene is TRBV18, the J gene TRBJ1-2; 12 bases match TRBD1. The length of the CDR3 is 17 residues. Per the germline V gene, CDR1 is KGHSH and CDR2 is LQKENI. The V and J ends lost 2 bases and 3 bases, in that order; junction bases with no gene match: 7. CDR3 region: CASSPFRDRGRDYGYTF. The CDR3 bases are TGTGCCAGCTCACCATTTCGGGACAGGGGGCGCGACTATGGCTACACCTTC.